Listed here are 21 T cell receptor beta chains from one sample, sequenced in a study of blood T cell repertoires in COVID-19. Assay: immunoSEQ multiplex PCR; the TCRdb copy retains only in-frame clones and omits some. The data show roughly 57,000 clones, around 87% seen once. Material for sequencing was peripheral blood. These receptors all stem from a man aged 55 to 70 with active or convalescent COVID-19.

The chain links TRBV9 to TRBJ1-5; TRBD1 might be the D (6 bases). Germline CDR1 reads SGDLS; CDR2 reads YYNGEE. V was shortened by 0 bases and J by 9 bases, with 10 bases between the two germline ends. There are 13 residues in the CDR3. Here the CDR3 DNA reads TGTGCCAGCAGCGTAGAGGGGGTACTGCCCCAGCATTTT. This gives the protein CASSVEGVLPQHF.

This chain uses TRBV29-1 with TRBJ1-1; D is undetermined. The CDR3 consists of 13 residues. Trimming took 7 bases from V and 1 from J, leaving 13 bases between them. From germline, CDR1 is SQVTM and CDR2 ANQGSEA. CDR3 sequence: CSAMTYRNTEAFF. The CDR3 DNA reads as TGCAGCGCTATGACATACAGGAACACTGAAGCTTTCTTT.

This CDR3 reads CASSPSGGGTDTQYF. In nucleotides, the CDR3 is TGTGCCAGCAGCCCCAGCGGGGGCGGCACAGATACGCAGTATTTT. J is TRBJ2-3 and V is TRBV9; 8 bases are a match to TRBD2. Losses at the gene ends were 4 bases for V and 1 base for J; bases not matched to a gene: 5. The CDR3 runs 15 residues. Germline V gene sequence: CDR1 SGDLS, CDR2 YYNGEE.

The CDR3 coding sequence is TGTGCCAGCAGGCACGACCGAAGGGAGAGTGACACCATATATTTT. This encodes CASRHDRRESDTIYF. The rearrangement links TRBV6-5 to TRBJ1-3, with D hard to call. Germline CDR1 is MNHEY and CDR2 is SVGAGI. The CDR3 spans 15 residues. With 6 bases removed from V and 8 bases from J, the gap between germline ends came to 20 bases.

The chain carries TRBV6-4 and TRBJ2-2, with unresolved D. Deletions cut 6 bases from V and 1 base from J, with 9 bases between. This CDR3 has 14 residues. Germline lookup yields CDR1 MRHNA and CDR2 SNTAGT. CDR3: CASRARLNTGELFF. For the CDR3, the DNA is TGTGCCAGCAGAGCTAGGCTGAACACCGGGGAGCTGTTTTTT.

The rearrangement uses TRBV5-1 and TRBJ1-5; TRBD1 aligns across 7 bases. With V trimmed by 5 bases and J by 0 bases, 5 bases remained unmatched. The CDR3 sequence is 15 residues long. Looked up from germline, CDR1 is SGHRS and CDR2 is YFSETQ. Written as DNA, the CDR3 is TGCGCCAGCAGGGCCGGGACAGTTAGCAATCAGCCCCAGCATTTT. Its translation: CASRAGTVSNQPQHF.

In this sample, this clone turned up once. The chain couples TRBV7-2 to TRBJ1-1, with D possibly being TRBD1 (6 bases). The CDR3 is made up of 14 amino acids. Germline V gene data show CDR1 as SGHTA and CDR2 as FQGNSA. Trimming removed 5 bases at V and 11 bases at J, with 21 bases between. The CDR3 here is CASSPRTDYPLAFF. CDR3 sequence (DNA): TGTGCCAGCAGCCCGAGGACAGATTACCCTTTGGCTTTCTTT.

The J gene is TRBJ2-1, the V gene TRBV19, with a weak D call TRBD2 (6 bases). From germline, CDR1 is LNHDA and CDR2 SQIVND (reference sequence). The CDR3 has 14 amino acids. V lost 6 bases and J lost 3, with 12 bases in between. The CDR3 is CASRGTSIYNEQFF. CDR3 DNA sequence: TGTGCCAGTAGGGGGACTTCCATCTACAATGAGCAGTTCTTC.

This chain uses TRBV5-6 with TRBJ1-6; D not resolved. Per the germline V gene, CDR1 is SGHDT and CDR2 is YYEEEE. CDR3 length: 15 residues. The ends were cut back, 2 bases at V and 8 bases at J, with 14 bases in the middle. The CDR3 here is CASSLLMQVDSPLHF. DNA of the CDR3: TGTGCCAGCAGCTTATTAATGCAGGTTGATTCACCCCTCCACTTT.

In the case of this clone: Within the sample, other DNA sequences also encode this same CDR3. V gene TRBV6-5 combines with J gene TRBJ1-1; D not resolved. CDR1 and CDR2 from the germline V gene are MNHEY and SVGAGI. CDR3 length equals 13 residues. V was pared by 6 bases and J by 0 bases, with 8 bases between. This chain's CDR3 is CASSRELNTEAFF. The CDR3 bases are TGTGCCAGCAGCCGAGAATTGAACACTGAAGCTTTCTTT.

The chain carries TRBV7-2 and TRBJ1-2, with 8 bases identical to TRBD1. Germline trimming cut 6 bases from V and 2 bases from J; bases unmatched to any gene: 5. The germline gives CDR1 SGHTA, CDR2 FQGNSA. There are 14 residues in the CDR3. The CDR3 here is CASSQTGDNYGYTF. The CDR3 bases are TGTGCCAGCAGTCAGACAGGGGACAACTATGGCTACACCTTC.

The chain uses TRBV7-2 and TRBJ2-3; no reliable D call. Germline assignment: CDR1 SGHTA and CDR2 FQGNSA. Between the trimmed V and J ends, which lost 1 base and 0 bases, there was a span of 8 bases. The CDR3 runs 15 residues. CDR3 amino acids: CASSLDGSSTDTQYF. The CDR3, as DNA: TGTGCCAGCAGCTTAGACGGGTCTAGCACAGATACGCAGTATTTT. The entire variable domain, with the rest obtained from reference TRBV7-2 and TRBJ2-3, is as follows: GAGVSQSPSNKVTEKGKDVELRCDPISGHTALYWYRQSLGQGLEFLIYFQGNSAPDKSGLPSDRFSAERTGGSVSTLTIQRTQQEDSAVYLCASSLDGSSTDTQYFGPGTRLTVL.

This clone was counted a few times. The genes are TRBV10-3 and TRBJ1-1; perhaps TRBD1 as D (5 bases). V was trimmed by 0 bases and J by 2 bases, leaving 10 bases between them. From germline, CDR1 is ENHRY and CDR2 SYGVKD. This CDR3 is built from 15 residues. In nucleotides, the CDR3 is TGTGCCATCAGTGAGTCGGCAGGGAAAAACACTGAAGCTTTCTTT. Its protein is CAISESAGKNTEAFF.

This clone was seen only once. The genes are TRBV28 and TRBJ1-2; weak D call: TRBD1 (6 bases). The CDR3 runs to 14 residues. Germline V gene lookup returns CDR1 MDHEN and CDR2 SYDVKM. V was trimmed by 7 bases and J by 4 bases, leaving 16 bases between them. DNA of the CDR3: TGTGCCAGCACCTCGGATGGCAGGGGCTATGGCTACACCTTC. Translation gives CASTSDGRGYGYTF.

This clone was picked up a small number of times. The rearrangement joins TRBV3-1 (or the pseudogene TRBV3-2) to TRBJ2-5; TRBD2 agrees at 8 bases. The V gene end was trimmed by 4 bases and the J gene end by 7 bases; junction bases not matched to a gene: 14. Germline V CDR1 and CDR2: LGHDT, YNNKEL (reference sequence). This CDR3 contains 16 residues. The DNA for the CDR3 is TGTGCCAGCAGCCTCCTCCGTGGCGGGAGGCGCGGGACCCAGTACTTC. Its protein product is CASSLLRGGRRGTQYF.

J is TRBJ1-5 and V is TRBV7-9, with D possibly being TRBD1 (5 bases). This CDR3 has 15 residues. Trimming pared 5 bases from V and 2 bases from J, leaving 13 bases between. Germline V gene sequence: CDR1 SEHNR, CDR2 FQNEAQ (reference sequence). In nucleotides, the CDR3 is TGTGCCAGCAGCCCGGGGGACGGCCGCAATCAGCCCCAGCATTTT. The encoded protein is CASSPGDGRNQPQHF.

In its sample, this clone was seen a few times. The V call is TRBV25-1, the J call TRBJ1-6, with a weak D call TRBD1 (6 bases). Germline V CDR1 and CDR2: MGHDK, SYGVNS. Trimming took off 4 bases at V and 2 bases at J, with 18 bases between the two ends. The CDR3 consists of 18 residues. CDR3 sequence: CASSAPGHQRPYNSPLHF. In DNA, the CDR3 is TGTGCCAGCAGTGCGCCGGGACACCAAAGACCCTATAATTCACCCCTCCACTTT.

This chain joins TRBV24-1 and TRBJ1-3, with D possibly matching TRBD1 (6 bases). V was shortened by 5 bases and J by 4 bases, with 11 bases between the two germline ends. The CDR3 spans 14 residues. Per germline, CDR1 KGHDR and CDR2 SFDVKD. The CDR3 DNA reads TGTGCCACCAGTGCCCGGGACACCGGAAACACCATATATTTT. Its protein is CATSARDTGNTIYF.

The V gene is TRBV5-6, the J gene TRBJ2-1, with TRBD1 matching over 8 bases. The CDR3 consists of 15 residues. CDR1 SGHDT and CDR2 YYEEEE come from the germline V gene. The junction had 5 bases not matched to a gene; V was cut back by 2 bases and J by 4 bases. The CDR3 sequence: CASSLRDRLYNEQFF. The CDR3, as DNA: TGTGCCAGCAGCTTAAGGGACAGGCTATACAATGAGCAGTTCTTC.

CDR3 amino acids: CASSYPGGVVKETQYF. The CDR3 coding sequence is TGTGCCAGCAGTTACCCGGGCGGGGTAGTGAAAGAGACCCAGTACTTC. This chain uses TRBV6-2 or TRBV6-3 with TRBJ2-5; D is possibly TRBD2 (6 bases). This CDR3 is built from 16 residues. V was cut by 2 bases and J by 3 bases, with 16 bases left in between. Germline V gene sequence: CDR1 MNHEY, CDR2 SVGEGT.

The chain uses TRBV7-2 and TRBJ1-5; TRBD1 matches at 8 bases. This CDR3 spans 16 amino acids. Germline V gives CDR1 SGHTA, CDR2 FQGNSA. With 4 bases clipped from V and 6 bases from J, the junction kept 11 bases outside the gene matches. The chain's CDR3 is CASSSPQGARSQPQHF. CDR3 nucleotide sequence: TGTGCCAGCAGCTCTCCCCAGGGGGCTAGGAGTCAGCCCCAGCATTTT.